This is a list of T cell receptor beta chains from one sample in a study of blood T cell repertoires in COVID-19. TCRdb's table, derived via immunoSEQ multiplex PCR, lists solely in-frame clones and lacks some. The sample shows under 350,000 clones, about nine tenths of them seen only once. The material sequenced was peripheral blood. All receptors derive from a woman in her 30s with COVID-19, enrolled during active disease. Both conserved end residues are part of each CDR3. D genes are given only for firm matches. Clone size is not always given. Where it is, it says once, few, many or a class for expanded clones.

-,TRBV20-1,-,TRBJ1-6,CSALWAGHHF,TGCAGTGCCCTGTGGGCAGGCCACCACTTT
-,TRBV12-3/TRBV12-4,-,TRBJ1-2,CATGMGQLRYTF,TGTGCCACCGGAATGGGGCAACTACGTTACACCTTC
-,TRBV18,-,TRBJ2-1,CASSPEAGISYNEQFF,TGTGCCAGCTCACCAGAAGCAGGGATCTCCTACAATGAGCAGTTCTTC
-,TRBV5-1,TRBD1,TRBJ2-2,CASSRGTGNTGELFF,TGCGCCAGCAGCCGAGGGACAGGGAACACCGGGGAGCTGTTTTTT
-,TRBV25-1,-,TRBJ2-5,CASSDSRGQETQYF,TGTGCCAGCAGTGATTCCAGGGGCCAAGAGACCCAGTACTTC
-,TRBV12-5,TRBD1,TRBJ2-3,CASGFGTGAGDTQYF,TGTGCTAGTGGTTTTGGGACAGGGGCTGGAGATACGCAGTATTTT
-,TRBV6-2/TRBV6-3,TRBD2,TRBJ2-3,CASSQLAGGADTQYF,TGTGCCAGCAGTCAACTAGCGGGGGGCGCAGATACGCAGTATTTT
-,TRBV19,-,TRBJ1-5,CASSILGGGNQPQHF,TGTGCCAGTAGTATATTGGGCGGGGGCAATCAGCCCCAGCATTTT
-,TRBV18,-,TRBJ2-5,CASSRTFEEETQYF,TGTGCCAGCTCACGAACTTTCGAGGAAGAGACCCAGTACTTC
-,TRBV6-1,TRBD1,TRBJ1-1,CASSDTDRGEFQSEAFF,TGTGCCAGCAGTGATACCGACAGGGGAGAGTTCCAGTCTGAAGCTTTCTTT
once,TRBV18,TRBD1,TRBJ1-3,CASSPGTVNSGNTIYF,TGTGCCAGCTCACCAGGGACAGTTAACTCTGGAAACACCATATATTTT
-,TRBV3-1/TRBV3-2,TRBD1,TRBJ1-2,CASSPGTGAGYGYTF,TGTGCCAGCAGCCCTGGGACAGGGGCGGGCTATGGCTACACCTTC
-,TRBV24-1,-,TRBJ2-1,CATSAGQVDEQFF,TGTGCCACCAGTGCAGGGCAGGTCGATGAGCAGTTCTTC
once,TRBV4-1,TRBD1,TRBJ1-6,CASSQDSRGRGGGYSPLHF,TGCGCCAGCAGCCAAGATTCCCGGGGTAGAGGGGGCGGGTATTCACCCCTCCACTTT
-,TRBV3-1/TRBV3-2,TRBD1,TRBJ1-5,CASSPQGGQPQHF,TGTGCCAGCAGCCCTCAGGGGGGCCAGCCCCAGCATTTT
-,TRBV14,TRBD1,TRBJ2-3,CASSQDLRDRTDTQYF,TGTGCCAGCAGCCAAGATCTCCGGGACAGAACAGATACGCAGTATTTT
-,TRBV28,-,TRBJ1-5,CASRALASNQPQHF,TGTGCCAGCAGGGCCCTCGCAAGCAATCAGCCCCAGCATTTT
-,TRBV18,TRBD2,TRBJ2-3,CASSPQRGGTDTQYF,TGTGCCAGCTCACCTCAGCGGGGGGGCACAGATACGCAGTATTTT
-,TRBV6-4,TRBD1,TRBJ2-3,CASQRDRDTDTQYF,TGTGCCAGTCAGAGGGACAGAGACACAGATACGCAGTATTTT
-,TRBV4-1,-,TRBJ2-2,CASRQRSAGELFF,TGCGCCAGCAGGCAACGTAGTGCCGGGGAGCTGTTTTTT
-,TRBV7-9,-,TRBJ2-5,CASSLGGEKTQYF,TGTGCCAGCAGCTTAGGGGGGGAGAAGACCCAGTACTTC
-,TRBV11-3,-,TRBJ2-1,CASSLDKAGTYNEQFF,TGTGCCAGCAGCTTGGACAAAGCCGGAACCTACAATGAGCAGTTCTTC
-,TRBV20-1,-,TRBJ1-5,CSASGPVRGTNQPQHF,TGCAGTGCTAGTGGCCCGGTCAGAGGAACCAATCAGCCCCAGCATTTT
-,TRBV28,-,TRBJ1-2,CASRTTGGYTF,TGTGCCAGCAGAACAACGGGGGGCTACACCTTC
few,TRBV6-2/TRBV6-3,-,TRBJ2-7,CASSYGLVAYEQYF,TGTGCCAGCAGTTACGGTCTAGTTGCCTACGAGCAGTACTTC
-,TRBV21-1,-,TRBJ2-4,CASSKVFQGAKNIQYF,TGTGCCAGCAGCAAAGTATTCCAGGGAGCCAAAAACATTCAGTACTTC
-,TRBV7-2,TRBD1,TRBJ1-5,CASSPGQFNNQPQHF,TGTGCCAGCAGCCCGGGACAGTTTAACAATCAGCCCCAGCATTTT
-,TRBV27,-,TRBJ1-2,CASSLSGGVYGYTF,TGTGCCAGCAGTTTATCGGGAGGGGTTTATGGCTACACCTTC
-,TRBV30,-,TRBJ2-7,CAWSVGHSYEQYF,TGTGCCTGGAGTGTGGGACATAGTTACGAGCAGTACTTC
-,TRBV6-2/TRBV6-3,-,TRBJ1-2,CASSSPGRVNYGYTF,TGTGCCAGCAGTTCCCCCGGCAGGGTCAACTATGGCTACACCTTC
-,TRBV18,-,TRBJ1-1,CASSPGQGPNTEAFF,TGTGCCAGCTCACCAGGTCAGGGCCCGAACACTGAAGCTTTCTTT
-,TRBV9,-,TRBJ1-5,CASSVGGAPNQPQHF,TGTGCCAGCAGCGTTGGGGGGGCCCCAAATCAGCCCCAGCATTTT
once,TRBV12-3/TRBV12-4,-,TRBJ1-5,CASSLRAIQPQHF,TGTGCCAGCAGTTTGAGGGCGATTCAGCCCCAGCATTTT